Each of the 28 T cell receptor beta chains below was sequenced from the same sample in a study of HIV-infected patients and healthy controls. No cell fractionation was done, so the repertoire covers all unsorted peripheral blood T cells. cDNA was made from 500 ng RNA using alpha and beta constant primers. Separate chain-specific third strand synthesis with multiplexing indices produced the alpha and beta libraries. TCRdb re-analysed the 5' RACE reads in MiXCR, keeping a single row per CDR3 protein. Among about 10,000 distinct CDR3 sequences listed, roughly 8% were seen once. What was sequenced was blood. Receptors originate from an adult in good health.

Worth noting for this clonotype: This may be a read error: a much more frequent sequence differs by one nucleotide. The chain uses TRBV29-1 and TRBJ1-2; D gene ambiguous. The CDR3 totals 13 residues. Germline lookup yields CDR1 SQVTM and CDR2 ANQGSEA. V was trimmed by 6 bases and J by 8 bases, leaving 19 bases between them. This chain's CDR3 is CSVGRNSTEGYTF. CDR3 sequence (DNA): TGCAGCGTCGGGAGGAACTCAACCGAGGGCTACACCTTC.

This clonotype is judged medium-sized. The rearrangement joins TRBV5-1 to TRBJ2-1; 9 nucleotides agree with TRBD2. This CDR3 has 16 amino acids. CDR1 SGHRS and CDR2 YFSETQ come from the germline V gene. J lost 4 bases, V lost 5 bases, and 10 bases had no gene match. The CDR3 DNA reads as TGCGCCAGCAGTTATTATAGCGGGAGAGTTTACAATGAGCAGTTCTTC. Protein sequence: CASSYYSGRVYNEQFF.

This clonotype showed up just a few times. The CDR3 DNA reads as TGTGCCAGCAGCTTGACGGGCAGCAATCAGCCCCAGCATTTT. This sequence encodes CASSLTGSNQPQHF. The chain links TRBV7-8 to TRBJ1-5; D unresolved. The CDR3 contains 14 residues. Germline CDR1 SGHVS, CDR2 FQNEAQ. V shed 3 bases and J shed 1 base, with 7 bases lying between them.

In its sample, this clonotype was seen many times. The chain uses TRBV7-3 and TRBJ2-5, with 9 bases lining up with TRBD1. Germline V gene data show CDR1 as SGHTA and CDR2 as FQGTGA. V lost 4 bases to trimming and J lost 1 base; unmatched junction nucleotides: 4. The CDR3 totals 15 residues. The DNA for the CDR3 is TGTGCCAGCAGCTCGCCGGGACAGGGCCAAGAGACCCAGTACTTC. The encoded protein is CASSSPGQGQETQYF.

At least ten counts were recorded for this clonotype. The rearrangement links TRBV27 to TRBJ2-7; tentative D call: TRBD2 (6 bases). The CDR3 is 13 amino acids. Looked up from germline, CDR1 is MNHEY and CDR2 is SMNVEV (reference sequence). Trimming took off 6 bases at V and 0 bases at J, with 9 bases between the two ends. The DNA for the CDR3 is TGTGCCAGCAGCCCGGGGGACTCCTACGAGCAGTACTTC. Its protein product is CASSPGDSYEQYF.

Sample share makes this clonotype medium-sized (0.01 to 0.1%). The rearrangement links TRBV5-1 to TRBJ2-7, with 8 bases lining up with TRBD2. V shed 4 bases and J 2 bases; nucleotides not matched to a gene: 14. Germline CDR1 is SGHRS and CDR2 is YFSETQ. This CDR3 is built from 17 residues. The CDR3 is CASSTPGLGPLPYEQYF. As DNA, the CDR3 is TGCGCCAGCAGCACCCCGGGACTAGGACCCTTACCCTACGAGCAGTACTTC.

This clonotype was picked up many times. The chain combines TRBV7-2 with TRBJ2-2; D not resolved. The V gene lost 3 bases and the J gene lost 1 base, with 6 bases spanning the gap. CDR3 length equals 14 residues. Per the germline V gene, CDR1 is SGHTA and CDR2 is FQGNSA. CDR3 bases: TGTGCCAGCAGCTTGGTCAAGAACACCGGGGAGCTGTTTTTT. This sequence encodes CASSLVKNTGELFF.

As DNA, the CDR3 is TGTGCCAGCCGGAAGGAACTAGCGGGAGAAGGCTCCTACGAGCAGTACTTC. Translation gives CASRKELAGEGSYEQYF. The chain is built from TRBV5-4 and TRBJ2-7; 11 bases are shared with TRBD2. Germline assignment: CDR1 SGHNT and CDR2 YYREEE (reference sequence). The CDR3 runs to 17 residues. V trimming: 7 bases; J trimming: 0 bases; junction bases outside the gene matches: 12.

In this sample, this clonotype is medium-sized. The V and J genes are TRBV7-2 and TRBJ2-1; 7 nucleotides match TRBD2. This CDR3 has 20 residues. Germline CDR1 and CDR2: SGHTA and FQGNSA. V was clipped by 5 bases and J by 2 bases; unmatched bases: 21. The CDR3 nucleotides read TGTGCCAGCAGCCCCGCCCGTGGATTAGCGGAGGGAGGGGCCTACAATGAGCAGTTCTTC. As protein: CASSPARGLAEGGAYNEQFF.

At least ten counts were recorded for this clonotype. The J gene is TRBJ2-1, the V gene TRBV24-1; either TRBD1 or TRBD2 may fit D (5 bases each). This CDR3 is built from 15 residues. The V end was cut by 5 bases, the J end by 3 bases, with 13 bases between. CDR1 is KGHDR and CDR2 is SFDVKD in the germline V gene. The CDR3 nucleotides read TGTGCCACCAGTGGGGGGACCCAAAACTACAATGAGCAGTTCTTC. As protein: CATSGGTQNYNEQFF.

Many counts were recorded for this clonotype. This chain uses TRBV29-1 with TRBJ2-2; possibly TRBD1 for D (6 bases). This CDR3 has 13 amino acids. The germline V gene has CDR1 SQVTM and CDR2 ANQGSEA. This chain's CDR3 is CSVGQSISGELFF. The CDR3 DNA reads TGCAGTGTGGGACAAAGTATCTCCGGGGAGCTGTTTTTT.

This clonotype was counted many times. The chain carries TRBV27 and TRBJ1-5; D not certain. V shed 6 bases and J shed 4 bases, with 13 bases lying between them. Germline lookup yields CDR1 MNHEY and CDR2 SMNVEV (reference sequence). CDR3 length: 14 amino acids. CDR3 loop: CASRSSGSNQPQHF. CDR3 in DNA: TGTGCCAGCAGGTCTTCAGGCAGTAATCAGCCCCAGCATTTT.

This clonotype is termed medium-sized. The V gene is TRBV2, the J gene TRBJ2-3, with 11 nucleotides matching TRBD2. V shed 6 bases and J 2 bases; nucleotides not matched to a gene: 7. The CDR3 is 16 amino acids. Germline V gene sequence: CDR1 SNHLY, CDR2 FYNNEI. CDR3 residues: CASSSQTSGTTDTQYF. CDR3 DNA: TGTGCCAGCAGCTCTCAGACTAGCGGGACCACAGATACGCAGTATTTT. The full variable domain, its missing parts supplied by reference TRBV2 and TRBJ2-3, is EPEVTQTPSHQVTQMGQEVILRCVPISNHLYFYWYRQILGQKVEFLVSFYNNEISEKSEIFDDQFSVERPDGSNFTLKIRSTKLEDSAMYFCASSSQTSGTTDTQYFGPGTRLTVL.

This chain uses TRBV30 with TRBJ1-1, with D perhaps matching TRBD1 (5 bases). With 3 bases removed from V and 9 bases from J, the gap between germline ends came to 17 bases. This CDR3 is 13 amino acids long. Germline lookup yields CDR1 GTSNPN and CDR2 SVGIG (reference sequence). CDR3 loop: CAWSALYGAQAFF. The CDR3 DNA reads TGTGCCTGGAGCGCTCTTTATGGGGCTCAAGCTTTCTTT.

Ten or more counts support this clonotype. The chain uses TRBV18 and TRBJ1-1; no definite D call. The germline gives CDR1 KGHSH, CDR2 LQKENI. With 6 bases removed from V and 1 base from J, the gap between germline ends came to 9 bases. The CDR3 extends over 13 amino acids. Here the CDR3 reads CASSPRENTEAFF. CDR3 in DNA: TGTGCCAGCTCCCCCCGGGAGAACACTGAAGCTTTCTTT. The full variable domain, rest sourced from reference TRBV18 and TRBJ1-1, is NAGVMQNPRHLVRRRGQEARLRCSPMKGHSHVYWYRQLPEEGLKFMVYLQKENIIDESGMPKERFSAEFPKEGPSILRIQQVVRGDSAAYFCASSPRENTEAFFGQGTRLTVV.

Within the sample, this clonotype is medium-sized (0.01 to 0.1%). The rearrangement uses TRBV30 and TRBJ2-3; no clear D gene. V gave up 5 bases and J gave up 5 bases, with 11 bases separating them. The CDR3 consists of 12 residues. Per germline, CDR1 GTSNPN and CDR2 SVGIG (reference sequence). CDR3 in amino acids: CAWGRFRDTQYF. The CDR3, as DNA: TGTGCCTGGGGGCGGTTCCGAGATACGCAGTATTTT.

In this sample, this clonotype turned up a few times. This rearrangement joins TRBV5-1 to TRBJ1-1; no firm D call. Germline CDR1 is SGHRS and CDR2 is YFSETQ. CDR3 length equals 14 residues. V was shortened by 6 bases and J by 3 bases, with 15 bases between the two germline ends. In DNA form, the CDR3 reads TGCGCCAGCAAACCTCCGGGGAGGGACACTGAAGCTTTCTTT. Translation gives CASKPPGRDTEAFF.

Sample share makes this clonotype medium-sized. The rearrangement uses TRBV29-1 and TRBJ1-3; TRBD1 might be the D (6 bases). Per germline, CDR1 SQVTM and CDR2 ANQGSEA. Trimming cost V 7 bases and J 4 bases, with 14 bases left between them. The CDR3 loop spans 13 amino acids. The CDR3 loop is CSALQGPGNTIYF. As DNA, the CDR3 is TGCAGCGCTTTGCAGGGGCCCGGAAACACCATATATTTT.

This clonotype was picked up many times. The chain uses TRBV2 and TRBJ1-2, with D maybe TRBD1 (6 bases). Trimming shortened V by 4 bases and J by 2 bases, and 20 bases separated the two germline ends. The germline V gene encodes CDR1 SNHLY and CDR2 FYNNEI. This CDR3 has 17 amino acids. This CDR3 is CASSGGSGNRANYGYTF. CDR3 nucleotide sequence: TGTGCCAGCAGTGGGGGCTCTGGGAACAGGGCCAACTATGGCTACACCTTC.

This clonotype occurred many times. The chain couples TRBV12-3 or TRBV12-4 to TRBJ2-5; 15 bases fit TRBD2. The CDR3 contains 18 residues. The J segment lost 2 bases and the V segment lost 3 bases, leaving 7 bases of the junction unmatched. The CDR3 protein is CASSFGLAGGPGQETQYF. CDR3 coding DNA: TGTGCCAGCAGTTTTGGACTAGCGGGAGGGCCAGGGCAAGAGACCCAGTACTTC.

This clonotype ranks as medium-sized. The chain employs TRBV5-1 and TRBJ2-7; D uncertain. The CDR3 contains 15 residues. The V end lost 0 bases, the J end lost 0 bases, and 10 bases lay between the germline ends. Looked up from germline, CDR1 is SGHRS and CDR2 is YFSETQ. CDR3 sequence: CASSLGVHSSYEQYF. CDR3 nucleotide sequence: TGCGCCAGCAGCTTGGGAGTCCATAGCTCCTACGAGCAGTACTTC. The entire variable domain, with the rest obtained from reference TRBV5-1 and TRBJ2-7, is as follows: KAGVTQTPRYLIKTRGQQVTLSCSPISGHRSVSWYQQTPGQGLQFLFEYFSETQRNKGNFPGRFSGRQFSNSRSEMNVSTLELGDSALYLCASSLGVHSSYEQYFGPGTRLTVT.

This clonotype qualifies as medium-sized (0.01 to 0.1%). The genes are TRBV7-9 and TRBJ2-5; no reliable D call. With 4 bases removed from V and 4 bases from J, the gap between germline ends came to 10 bases. In germline, CDR1 is SEHNR, CDR2 FQNEAQ (reference sequence). The CDR3 contains 13 residues. CDR3 loop: CASSSVWVETQYF. Written as DNA, the CDR3 is TGTGCCAGCAGCTCAGTTTGGGTAGAGACCCAGTACTTC. Based on the CDR3 plus reference TRBV7-9 and TRBJ2-5, the full variable domain is DTGVSQNPRHKITKRGQNVTFRCDPISEHNRLYWYRQTLGQGPEFLTYFQNEAQLEKSRLLSDRFSAERPKGSFSTLEIQRTEQGDSAMYLCASSSVWVETQYFGPGTRLLVL.

This chain connects TRBV20-1 to TRBJ1-5; D is unresolved. The germline V gene has CDR1 DFQATT and CDR2 SNEGSKA (reference sequence). CDR3 size: 14 residues. V lost 5 bases to trimming and J lost 4 bases, with 15 bases between them. The CDR3 DNA reads as TGCAGTGCTGACCCAACCGAGGGTAATCAGCCCCAGCATTTT. Protein: CSADPTEGNQPQHF.

The sample holds many counts of this clonotype. This chain joins TRBV5-1 and TRBJ2-1, with 13 nucleotides matching TRBD2. This CDR3 contains 16 residues. The V gene end was trimmed by 4 bases and the J gene end by 6 bases; junction bases not matched to a gene: 7. Germline V gene data show CDR1 as SGHRS and CDR2 as YFSETQ. Here the CDR3 reads CASSPTSGGAFNEQFF. The DNA of the CDR3 is TGCGCCAGCAGCCCAACTAGCGGGGGGGCATTCAATGAGCAGTTCTTC.

With respect to this clonotype: Since a much larger clone is just one base distant, this may be a read error. V and J are TRBV7-9 and TRBJ1-6; no definite D call. Germline V CDR1 and CDR2: SEHNR, FQNEAQ (reference sequence). This CDR3 is 17 amino acids long. Written as DNA, the CDR3 is TGTGTCAGCAGCTCCCCACGGGTCGGTAATGCGAATTCACCCCTCCACTTT. Its translation is CVSSSPRVGNANSPLHF.

This clonotype counts as medium-sized (0.01 to 0.1%). The chain joins TRBV9 to TRBJ2-1, with D possibly called TRBD1 or TRBD2 (6 bases each). V lost 4 bases and J lost 4, with 18 bases in between. CDR1 is SGDLS and CDR2 is YYNGEE in the germline V gene. The CDR3 sequence is 16 residues long. The CDR3 loop is CASSLDEGGLYNEQFF. The CDR3 DNA reads TGTGCCAGCAGCTTGGACGAGGGGGGCCTATACAATGAGCAGTTCTTC.

The rearrangement links TRBV12-3 or TRBV12-4 to TRBJ1-1; D possibly corresponds to TRBD1 (6 bases). The CDR3 spans 14 residues. Between the trimmed V and J ends, which lost 3 bases and 5 bases, there was a span of 13 bases. The CDR3 nucleotides read TGTGCCAGCAGTTTGGGGGGGCGCGGAACTGAAGCTTTCTTT. This codes for CASSLGGRGTEAFF.

Many counts were recorded for this clonotype. The rearrangement joins TRBV19 to TRBJ2-1, with 7 bases aligning to TRBD2. Germline lookup yields CDR1 LNHDA and CDR2 SQIVND (reference sequence). The length of the CDR3 is 15 residues. The ends lost 5 bases at V and 1 base at J; junction bases unmatched: 5. This CDR3 reads CASSSLAVSYNEQFF. CDR3 DNA: TGTGCCAGTAGTTCTCTAGCGGTTTCCTACAATGAGCAGTTCTTC.